Each of the 30 T cell receptor beta chains below was sequenced from the same sample in a study of T cells in localized non-small cell lung cancer. Clones were sequenced by immunoSEQ multiplex PCR, and TCRdb holds only the in-frame ones, with some missing. Here the sample spans tens of thousands of clones, around 79% being singletons. The sequenced sample was peripheral blood, obtained before any cancer treatment. These TCRs come from a male donor older than 55 with stage III squamous cell lung carcinoma.

This chain's CDR3 is CASSPVSGNTIYF. The CDR3 DNA follows: TGTGCCAGCTCACCAGTCTCTGGAAACACCATATATTTT. The V and J genes are TRBV18 and TRBJ1-3; D ambiguous. The CDR3 totals 13 residues. The germline V gene encodes CDR1 KGHSH and CDR2 LQKENI. The V gene lost 2 bases and the J gene lost 0 bases, with 2 bases spanning the gap.

This clone was observed once. The chain employs TRBV6-6 and TRBJ2-7; 8 bases are a match to TRBD2. Trimming removed 6 bases from V and 2 bases from J; junction bases left unmatched: 6. Germline V gives CDR1 MNHNY, CDR2 SVGAGI (reference sequence). CDR3 length equals 14 residues. CDR3 region: CASSLTSAPYEQYF. As DNA, the CDR3 is TGTGCCAGCAGCCTGACTAGCGCGCCCTACGAGCAGTACTTC.

CDR3 in amino acids: CASSPTGGSSTYEQYF. DNA of the CDR3: TGTGCCAGCAGCCCCACTGGCGGGAGTAGTACCTACGAGCAGTACTTC. The chain joins TRBV11-2 to TRBJ2-7; 7 bases fit TRBD2. V lost 5 bases, J lost 2 bases, and 12 bases stayed unmatched. The CDR3 runs to 16 residues. CDR1 is SGHAT, CDR2 FQNNGV, per germline.

This clone was seen a single time. J is TRBJ2-3 and V is TRBV9; no clear D. This CDR3 spans 14 amino acids. Trimming pared 0 bases from V and 2 bases from J, leaving 7 bases between. CDR1 is SGDLS, CDR2 YYNGEE, per germline. The CDR3 loop is CASSVGQVTDTQYF. The CDR3 bases are TGTGCCAGCAGCGTAGGTCAGGTCACAGATACGCAGTATTTT.

V and J are TRBV29-1 and TRBJ1-2, with 7 nucleotides matching TRBD1. The CDR3 totals 13 residues. Per the germline V gene, CDR1 is SQVTM and CDR2 is ANQGSEA. V lost 4 bases and J lost 4; bases outside the gene matches: 6. CDR3 bases: TGCAGCGTTGCTGGGGGGGACAGCTATGGCTACACCTTC. It specifies CSVAGGDSYGYTF.

The V and J genes are TRBV11-2 and TRBJ2-1; 7 nucleotides line up with TRBD2. Per the germline V gene, CDR1 is SGHAT and CDR2 is FQNNGV. V lost 1 base, J lost 9 bases, and 6 bases stayed unmatched. The CDR3 consists of 14 residues. The chain's CDR3 is CASSLVVGEGEQFF. CDR3 nucleotides: TGTGCCAGCAGCTTAGTCGTGGGGGAGGGTGAGCAGTTCTTC.

This chain links TRBV5-5 with TRBJ2-1; perhaps TRBD1 as D (5 bases). CDR1 is SGHKS and CDR2 is YYEKEE in the germline V gene (reference sequence). CDR3 length: 16 residues. V shed 1 base and J shed 5 bases, with 16 bases lying between them. For the CDR3, the DNA is TGTGCCAGCAGCTTGACGCCGTCAGGGTTTGACAATGAGCAGTTCTTC. It yields the protein CASSLTPSGFDNEQFF.

The rearrangement links TRBV6-4 to TRBJ2-3; a weak D match, TRBD2 (6 bases). Germline V gene sequence: CDR1 MRHNA, CDR2 SNTAGT. CDR3 length: 14 amino acids. The V gene lost 7 bases and the J gene lost 4 bases, with 15 bases spanning the gap. The chain's CDR3 is CASTKRESSDTQYF. The DNA for the CDR3 is TGTGCCAGCACTAAACGGGAGTCCTCAGATACGCAGTATTTT.

CDR3 DNA: TGTGCCAGCAGCTTAGGGTACAGGAACACTGAAGCTTTCTTT. Protein product: CASSLGYRNTEAFF. The chain uses TRBV7-8 and TRBJ1-1; D call uncertain. The CDR3 totals 14 residues. V gave up 1 base and J gave up 1 base, with 7 bases separating them. The germline CDR1 and CDR2 sequences are SGHVS and FQNEAQ.

The chain employs TRBV28 and TRBJ2-7; 12 positions match TRBD2. Germline CDR1 MDHEN, CDR2 SYDVKM. This CDR3 comprises 16 residues. V was pared by 4 bases and J by 7 bases, with 11 bases of the junction left unmatched. The CDR3 sequence is CASSSPRLAGADEQYF. CDR3 sequence (DNA): TGTGCCAGCAGTTCCCCCCGACTAGCGGGAGCTGATGAGCAGTACTTC.

The chain joins TRBV5-1 to TRBJ2-5, with D unresolved. V lost 0 bases to trimming and J lost 1 base, with 4 bases between them. The CDR3 is 13 residues long. Germline lookup yields CDR1 SGHRS and CDR2 YFSETQ. The CDR3 protein is CASSLDFQETQYF. For the CDR3, the DNA is TGCGCCAGCAGCTTGGACTTCCAAGAGACCCAGTACTTC.

The chain couples TRBV2 to TRBJ2-3; no firm D call. The CDR3 contains 12 residues. Trimming cost V 9 bases and J 3 bases, with 10 bases left between them. Germline V gives CDR1 SNHLY, CDR2 FYNNEI. The CDR3 loop reads CASKKSTDTQYF. The CDR3 DNA reads TGTGCCAGTAAGAAGAGTACAGATACGCAGTATTTT.

The chain links TRBV5-1 to TRBJ1-4, with 8 bases lining up with TRBD1. J was trimmed by 5 bases and V by 4 bases; bases with no gene match: 10. The CDR3 runs 16 residues. Germline assignment: CDR1 SGHRS and CDR2 YFSETQ. DNA for the CDR3: TGCGCCAGCAGCCAGGGTTTCAGGACAGGGAATGAAAAACTGTTTTTT. This gives the protein CASSQGFRTGNEKLFF.

V and J are TRBV10-3 and TRBJ1-5; TRBD1 might be the D (5 bases). This CDR3 has 12 residues. The germline gives CDR1 ENHRY, CDR2 SYGVKD. V shed 9 bases and J shed 3 bases, with 9 bases lying between them. CDR3 residues: CAIGADNQPQHF. The CDR3 DNA reads as TGTGCCATTGGGGCAGACAATCAGCCCCAGCATTTT.

This rearrangement joins TRBV7-2 to TRBJ1-1; D unclear. Trimming took 6 bases from V and 1 from J, leaving 9 bases between them. CDR3 length: 13 residues. Germline V gives CDR1 SGHTA, CDR2 FQGNSA. CDR3 protein: CASRRPGNTEAFF. The CDR3 DNA reads as TGTGCCAGCAGACGACCAGGGAACACTGAAGCTTTCTTT.

This clone appeared once. J is TRBJ1-3 and V is TRBV7-6; D remains unclear. CDR1 is SGHVS and CDR2 is FNYEAQ in the germline V gene. Trimming stripped 3 bases from V and 4 bases from J, with 13 bases between. The CDR3 runs 15 residues. The CDR3: CASSLVGELGNTIYF. The DNA for the CDR3 is TGTGCCAGCAGCTTGGTCGGGGAGCTCGGAAACACCATATATTTT.

This rearrangement joins TRBV25-1 to TRBJ2-1; the D gene is possibly TRBD1 (5 bases). The length of the CDR3 is 15 residues. V was pared by 1 base and J by 8 bases, with 15 bases between. Germline V gene data show CDR1 as MGHDK and CDR2 as SYGVNS. The DNA of the CDR3 is TGTGCCAGCAGTGAATGGCAACAGGCCCCCTATGAGCAGTTCTTC. Its protein is CASSEWQQAPYEQFF. The full variable domain, completed using reference TRBV25-1 and TRBJ2-1, is EADIYQTPRYLVIGTGKKITLECSQTMGHDKMYWYQQDPGMELHLIHYSYGVNSTEKGDLSSESTVSRIRTEHFPLTLESARPSHTSQYLCASSEWQQAPYEQFFGPGTRLTVL.

The chain carries TRBV7-9 and TRBJ2-7, with TRBD2 as a possible D gene (5 bases). CDR1 SEHNR and CDR2 FQNEAQ come from the germline V gene (reference sequence). The CDR3 loop spans 12 amino acids. V was shortened by 8 bases and J by 3 bases, with 11 bases between the two germline ends. The CDR3 reads CASSSGYYEQYF. The CDR3 bases are TGTGCCAGCTCCAGCGGCTACTACGAGCAGTACTTC.

This chain connects TRBV4-1 to TRBJ2-1, with D uncertain. Germline CDR1 reads MGHRA; CDR2 reads YSYEKL. Trimming took off 7 bases at V and 5 bases at J, with 18 bases between the two ends. This CDR3 spans 15 amino acids. The DNA of the CDR3 is TGCGCCAGCACGCCAACACCGCTCGCAAACAATGAGCAGTTCTTC. It yields the protein CASTPTPLANNEQFF.

This clone counts as medium-sized. V gene TRBV5-1 combines with J gene TRBJ2-5; TRBD2 agrees at 10 bases. V lost 0 bases to trimming and J lost 5 bases; unmatched junction nucleotides: 7. From germline, CDR1 is SGHRS and CDR2 YFSETQ. This CDR3 has 16 amino acids. The CDR3 reads CASSLVKASGSETQYF. CDR3 sequence (DNA): TGCGCCAGCAGCTTGGTCAAGGCTAGCGGGAGTGAGACCCAGTACTTC.

There are a few counts of this clone. This sequence joins TRBV6-6 and TRBJ1-2; no clear D gene. Germline values: CDR1 MNHNY, CDR2 SVGAGI (reference sequence). CDR3 length equals 16 residues. Trimming pared 5 bases from V and 3 bases from J, leaving 19 bases between. CDR3: CASSHTLQDLYYGYTF. CDR3 in DNA: TGTGCCAGCAGTCACACCCTTCAGGACCTATACTATGGCTACACCTTC.

The rearrangement uses TRBV5-6 and TRBJ2-2, with 13 positions matching TRBD2. CDR3 length equals 17 residues. The germline gives CDR1 SGHDT, CDR2 YYEEEE. After removal of 5 bases from V and 7 bases from J, the junction contained 11 bases not matched to a gene. The CDR3 is CASRFGLAGVSGGELFF. DNA for the CDR3: TGTGCCAGCAGGTTTGGACTAGCGGGAGTTAGCGGCGGGGAGCTGTTTTTT.

This clone occurred a few times. This chain joins TRBV18 and TRBJ1-1; no firm D call. Germline V gives CDR1 KGHSH, CDR2 LQKENI. The CDR3 runs 13 residues. V gave up 5 bases and J gave up 1 base, with 8 bases separating them. CDR3 sequence (DNA): TGTGCCAGCTCATCCGCGGCGAACACTGAAGCTTTCTTT. This sequence encodes CASSSAANTEAFF.

This chain joins TRBV14 and TRBJ1-2, with D unclear. Germline V gene lookup returns CDR1 SGHDN and CDR2 FVKESK. V lost 0 bases, J lost 1 base, and 9 bases lay in between. CDR3 length: 15 amino acids. As DNA, the CDR3 is TGTGCCAGCAGCCAAGATCGGCTCGTTAACTATGGCTACACCTTC. The encoded protein is CASSQDRLVNYGYTF. The full variable domain, in which reference TRBV14 and TRBJ1-2 provide the parts outside the CDR3, is EAGVTQFPSHSVIEKGQTVTLRCDPISGHDNLYWYRRVMGKEIKFLLHFVKESKQDESGMPNNRFLAERTGGTYSTLKVQPAELEDSGVYFCASSQDRLVNYGYTFGSGTRLTVV.

By share, this clone counts as medium-sized. V usage is TRBV7-2 and J usage is TRBJ2-3; the match to TRBD1 covers 7 bases. V trimming: 5 bases; J trimming: 0 bases; junction bases outside the gene matches: 8. The CDR3 loop spans 16 amino acids. The germline V gene has CDR1 SGHTA and CDR2 FQGNSA. The CDR3: CASSPRQGGSTDTQYF. The CDR3, as DNA: TGTGCCAGCAGCCCCCGACAGGGTGGTAGCACAGATACGCAGTATTTT.

The V call is TRBV7-9, the J call TRBJ1-4; D not resolved. Germline V CDR1 and CDR2: SEHNR, FQNEAQ (reference sequence). This CDR3 is 15 amino acids long. Trimming took 1 base from V and 8 from J, leaving 14 bases between them. DNA for the CDR3: TGTGCCAGCAGCTTAGGGGGAGGGAGTGGAGAAAAACTGTTTTTT. Its protein product is CASSLGGGSGEKLFF.

The rearrangement joins TRBV7-6 to TRBJ2-5; 9 nucleotides line up with TRBD1. Germline values: CDR1 SGHVS, CDR2 FNYEAQ. V gave up 4 bases and J gave up 9 bases; unmatched junction bases: 9. The CDR3 runs to 14 residues. The CDR3 nucleotides read TGTGCCAGCAGCTCCGCCGGGACAGGGCGGCCCCAGTACTTC. It translates to CASSSAGTGRPQYF. The full variable domain, completed using reference TRBV7-6 and TRBJ2-5, is GAGVSQSPRYKVTKRGQDVALRCDPISGHVSLYWYRQALGQGPEFLTYFNYEAQQDKSGLPNDRFSAERPEGSISTLTIQRTEQRDSAMYRCASSSAGTGRPQYFGPGTRLLVL.

The chain carries TRBV10-3 and TRBJ2-1; 10 nucleotides match TRBD1. The CDR3 loop spans 13 amino acids. The J segment lost 8 bases and the V segment lost 6 bases, leaving 4 bases of the junction unmatched. The germline V gene has CDR1 ENHRY and CDR2 SYGVKD. CDR3 DNA sequence: TGTGCCATCAGGGGACAGGGGAGCGATGAGCAGTTCTTC. It is translated as CAIRGQGSDEQFF.

V and J are TRBV5-6 and TRBJ1-2; perhaps TRBD1 as D (5 bases). CDR1 SGHDT and CDR2 YYEEEE come from the germline V gene. V was clipped by 0 bases and J by 2 bases, with 8 bases between them. This CDR3 has 14 amino acids. The CDR3 region is CASSLEGRNYGYTF. The CDR3 DNA sequence: TGTGCCAGCAGCTTGGAGGGGCGGAACTATGGCTACACCTTC.

V is TRBV6-1 and J is TRBJ1-1, with D possibly TRBD1 on 5 matching bases. V lost 8 bases to trimming and J lost 1 base, with 17 bases between them. The germline V gene encodes CDR1 MNHNS and CDR2 SASEGT. The CDR3 has 15 residues. The CDR3 bases are TGTGCCAGCCGTGCGGGGCACTCAGGGAACACTGAAGCTTTCTTT. It encodes CASRAGHSGNTEAFF.